This is a list of T cell receptor beta chains from one sample in a study of cytomegalovirus exposure and HLA in healthy donors. Assay used: immunoSEQ multiplex PCR; TCRdb lists only in-frame clones, some missing. The repertoire includes 120,000 to 150,000 clones, over 70% of them detected once, and around 7% sits in the top ten. Source material: PBMCs. The source is a man aged 40-49 years in good health and CMV-seropositive. The conserved cysteine and the conserved F or W are not part of the CDR3 here. A D gene is named only where the DNA matches it firmly.

cdr3_aa	v_call	j_call	d_call
ASSLGGRVDF	TRBV5-6	TRBJ2-1	-
ASSQGHMTYNEQF	TRBV4-3	TRBJ2-1	-
ASSLREQGAYLGGYT	TRBV27	TRBJ1-2	TRBD1
ASSESGGAAEAF	TRBV10-1	TRBJ1-1	-
ASSSTGDTGELF	TRBV6-5	TRBJ2-2	TRBD1
ASSQAGTGDLAELTGELF	TRBV4-1	TRBJ2-2	TRBD1
ASSTRATQY	TRBV5-6	TRBJ2-3	-
ASRPGQGAVGELF	TRBV2	TRBJ2-2	TRBD1
ASSDGLTSRQF	TRBV2	TRBJ2-1	-
ASSITGSGNTEAF	TRBV19	TRBJ1-1	-
ASSYIRANTGELF	TRBV6-5	TRBJ2-2	-
ASLKAQINEKLF	TRBV2	TRBJ1-4	-
ASSHQKGVAGGPEYEQY	TRBV4-3	TRBJ2-7	TRBD2
ASSPVRGLGEQY	TRBV7-2	TRBJ2-7	-
ASSGRDEQF	TRBV2	TRBJ2-1	-
ASSFSGNTGGLF	TRBV5-1	TRBJ2-2	-
ASSLQLKNTEAF	TRBV5-6	TRBJ1-1	-
ASSEAGERGNEQF	TRBV2	TRBJ2-1	TRBD2
ASSEVQGSNYEQY	TRBV2	TRBJ2-7	TRBD1
ASSLSGQGWVEQF	TRBV9	TRBJ2-1	TRBD1
ASRTGLSNYGYT	TRBV28	TRBJ1-2	TRBD1
ASSASGINQPQH	TRBV6-1	TRBJ1-5	-
ASSPQGGSLTDTQY	TRBV4-2	TRBJ2-3	-
ASSRGLAGAGDTQY	TRBV4-2	TRBJ2-3	TRBD2
ASSQESSGGAIYGYT	TRBV4-2	TRBJ1-2	-
ASSSDRGTEAF	TRBV19	TRBJ1-1	TRBD1
ASSLGGTGSSYEQY	TRBV5-1	TRBJ2-7	TRBD1
ASSQDRGGGELF	TRBV7-2	TRBJ2-2	TRBD1
ASSSSGNPVNQY	TRBV19	TRBJ2-5	-
ASRAGTGGRNQPQH	TRBV5-8	TRBJ1-5	TRBD1
ASSDPVPLH	TRBV2	TRBJ1-6	-
ASNYMGSNSPLH	TRBV6-5	TRBJ1-6	-
ASSLLPGGMTSYEQY	TRBV4-1	TRBJ2-7	-
ASSLAAGSTDTQY	TRBV7-2	TRBJ2-3	-
ASSLVSDYGYT	TRBV5-1	TRBJ1-2	-
ASSYSAVPFNYGYT	TRBV6-5	TRBJ1-2	-
ASRQGATGELF	TRBV15	TRBJ2-2	TRBD1
ASRAWDRGQPQH	TRBV6-1	TRBJ1-5	TRBD1
ASSEYRGWGNEAF	TRBV25-1	TRBJ1-1	-
ASSLEGLADTQY	TRBV7-9	TRBJ2-3	-
ASLGQPMNTEAF	TRBV27	TRBJ1-1	TRBD1
ASSSRGSGRVEQF	TRBV7-9	TRBJ2-1	TRBD2
ASSFRTGTGSNEQF	TRBV7-2	TRBJ2-1	TRBD1
ASSQVMGQGREQY	TRBV4-1	TRBJ2-7	TRBD1
ASSETPDSTYEQY	TRBV7-9	TRBJ2-7	-
ASSYSPDEQF	TRBV6-5	TRBJ2-1	-
ASSLKSGGSPLH	TRBV7-2	TRBJ1-6	-
ASSTVGGGKTNEQF	TRBV5-6	TRBJ2-1	TRBD2
ASSSRTSGGAGTDTQY	TRBV18	TRBJ2-3	TRBD2
ASSLKIGGGYNQPQH	TRBV4-2	TRBJ1-5	-
ASREDRGFYEAF	TRBV2	TRBJ1-1	TRBD1